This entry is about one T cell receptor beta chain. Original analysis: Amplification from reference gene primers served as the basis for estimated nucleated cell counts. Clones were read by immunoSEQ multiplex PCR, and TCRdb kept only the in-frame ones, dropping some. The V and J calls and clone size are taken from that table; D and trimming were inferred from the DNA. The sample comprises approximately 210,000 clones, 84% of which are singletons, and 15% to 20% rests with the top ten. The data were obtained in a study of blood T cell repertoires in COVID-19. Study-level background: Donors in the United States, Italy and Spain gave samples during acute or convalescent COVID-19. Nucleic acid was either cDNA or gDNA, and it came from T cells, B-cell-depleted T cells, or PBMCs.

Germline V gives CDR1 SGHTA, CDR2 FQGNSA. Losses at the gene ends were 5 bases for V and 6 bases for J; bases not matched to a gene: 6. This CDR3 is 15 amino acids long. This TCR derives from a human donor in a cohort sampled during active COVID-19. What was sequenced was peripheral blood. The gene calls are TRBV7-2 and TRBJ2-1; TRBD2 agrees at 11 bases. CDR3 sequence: CASSKLAGVFNEQFF. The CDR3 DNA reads TGTGCCAGCAGCAAACTAGCGGGAGTGTTCAATGAGCAGTTCTTC.